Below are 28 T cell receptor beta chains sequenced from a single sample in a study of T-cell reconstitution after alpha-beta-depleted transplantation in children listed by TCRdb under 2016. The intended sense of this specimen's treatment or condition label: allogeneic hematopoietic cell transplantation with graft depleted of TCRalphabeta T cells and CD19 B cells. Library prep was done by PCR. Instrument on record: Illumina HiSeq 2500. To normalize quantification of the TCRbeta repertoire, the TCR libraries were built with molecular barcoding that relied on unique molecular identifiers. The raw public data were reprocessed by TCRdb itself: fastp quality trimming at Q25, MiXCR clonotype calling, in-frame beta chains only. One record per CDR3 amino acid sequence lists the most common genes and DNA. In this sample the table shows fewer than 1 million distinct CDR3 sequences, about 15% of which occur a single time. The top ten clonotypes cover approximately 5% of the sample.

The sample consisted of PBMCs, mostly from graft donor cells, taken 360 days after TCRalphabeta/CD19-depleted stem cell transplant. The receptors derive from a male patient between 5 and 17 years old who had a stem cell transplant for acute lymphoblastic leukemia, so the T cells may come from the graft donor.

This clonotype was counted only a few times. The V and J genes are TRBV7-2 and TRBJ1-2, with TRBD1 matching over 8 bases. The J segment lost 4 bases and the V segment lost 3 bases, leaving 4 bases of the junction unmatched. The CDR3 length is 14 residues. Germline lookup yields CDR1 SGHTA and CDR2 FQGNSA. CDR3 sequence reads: CASSFTGGSYGYTF. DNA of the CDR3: TGTGCCAGCAGCTTTACAGGGGGAAGCTATGGCTACACCTTC.

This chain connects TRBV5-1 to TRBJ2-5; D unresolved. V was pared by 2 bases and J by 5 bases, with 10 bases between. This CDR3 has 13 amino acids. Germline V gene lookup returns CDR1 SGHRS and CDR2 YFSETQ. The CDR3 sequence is CASSFEQMETQYF. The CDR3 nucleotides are TGCGCCAGCAGCTTCGAGCAGATGGAGACCCAGTACTTC.

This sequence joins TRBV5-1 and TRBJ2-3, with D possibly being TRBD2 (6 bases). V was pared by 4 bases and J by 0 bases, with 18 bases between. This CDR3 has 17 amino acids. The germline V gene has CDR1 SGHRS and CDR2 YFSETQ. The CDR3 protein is CASSRFRLAYSTDTQYF. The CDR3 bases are TGCGCCAGCAGCAGGTTTCGGCTAGCGTATAGCACAGATACGCAGTATTTT.

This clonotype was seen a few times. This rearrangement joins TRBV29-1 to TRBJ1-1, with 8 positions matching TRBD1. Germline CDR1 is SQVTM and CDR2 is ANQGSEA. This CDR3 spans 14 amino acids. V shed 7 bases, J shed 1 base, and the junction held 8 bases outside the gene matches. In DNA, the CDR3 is TGCAGCGGGCGACCGGGACAGGCGAACACTGAAGCTTTCTTT. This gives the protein CSGRPGQANTEAFF.

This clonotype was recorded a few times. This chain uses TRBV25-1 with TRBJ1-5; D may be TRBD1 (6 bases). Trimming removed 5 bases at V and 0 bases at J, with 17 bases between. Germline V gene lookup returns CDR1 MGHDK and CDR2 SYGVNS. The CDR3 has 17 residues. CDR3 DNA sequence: TGTGCCAGCAGTAAGGGGGGGTTCGGCGATAGCAATCAGCCCCAGCATTTT. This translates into CASSKGGFGDSNQPQHF.

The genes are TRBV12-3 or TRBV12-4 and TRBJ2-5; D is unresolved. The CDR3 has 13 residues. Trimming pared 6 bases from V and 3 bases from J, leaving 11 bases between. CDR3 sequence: CASRTRWKETQYF. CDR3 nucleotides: TGTGCCAGCAGGACCCGATGGAAAGAGACCCAGTACTTC.

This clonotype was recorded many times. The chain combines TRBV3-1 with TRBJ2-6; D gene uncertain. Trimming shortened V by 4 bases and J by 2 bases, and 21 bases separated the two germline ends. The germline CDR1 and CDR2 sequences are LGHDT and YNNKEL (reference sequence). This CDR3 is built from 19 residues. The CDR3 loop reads CASSPQTWTVQAGANVLTF. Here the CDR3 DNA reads TGTGCCAGCAGCCCTCAAACGTGGACCGTTCAAGCTGGGGCCAACGTCCTGACTTTC.

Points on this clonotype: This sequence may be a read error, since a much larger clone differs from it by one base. The CDR3: CASISGANVLTF. The CDR3 DNA sequence: TGCGCCAGCATCTCTGGGGCCAACGTCCTGACTTTC. V usage is TRBV5-1 and J usage is TRBJ2-6; D gene unclear. The germline V gene encodes CDR1 SGHRS and CDR2 YFSETQ. With 6 bases removed from V and 0 bases from J, the gap between germline ends came to 1 base. CDR3 length equals 12 residues. Looking up the rest from reference TRBV5-1 and TRBJ2-6 gives the full variable domain: KAGVTQTPRYLIKTRGQQVTLSCSPISGHRSVSWYQQTPGQGLQFLFEYFSETQRNKGNFPGRFSGRQFSNSRSEMNVSTLELGDSALYLCASISGANVLTFGAGSRLTVL.

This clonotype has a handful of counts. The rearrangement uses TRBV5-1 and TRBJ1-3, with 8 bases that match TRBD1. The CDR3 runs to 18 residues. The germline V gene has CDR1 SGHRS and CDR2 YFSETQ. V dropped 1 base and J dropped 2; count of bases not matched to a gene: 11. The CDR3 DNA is TGCGCCAGCAGCTTGTGGACAGGGTCACGCTTCACTGGAAACACCATATATTTT. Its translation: CASSLWTGSRFTGNTIYF.

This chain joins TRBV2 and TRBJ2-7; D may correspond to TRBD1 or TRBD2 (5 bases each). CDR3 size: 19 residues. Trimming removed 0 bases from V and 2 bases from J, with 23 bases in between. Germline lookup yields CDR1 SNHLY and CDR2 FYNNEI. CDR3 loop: CASSEADLFTGTSAYEQYF. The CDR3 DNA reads TGTGCCAGCAGTGAAGCAGATCTTTTTACCGGGACCTCAGCCTACGAGCAGTACTTC. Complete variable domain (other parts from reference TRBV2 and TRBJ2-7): EPEVTQTPSHQVTQMGQEVILRCVPISNHLYFYWYRQILGQKVEFLVSFYNNEISEKSEIFDDQFSVERPDGSNFTLKIRSTKLEDSAMYFCASSEADLFTGTSAYEQYFGPGTRLTVT.

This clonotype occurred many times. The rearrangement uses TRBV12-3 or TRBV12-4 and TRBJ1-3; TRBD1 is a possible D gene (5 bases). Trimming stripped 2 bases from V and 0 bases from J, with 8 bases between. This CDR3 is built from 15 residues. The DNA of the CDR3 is TGTGCCAGCAGTTTACAGGGTTTCTCTGGAAACACCATATATTTT. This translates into CASSLQGFSGNTIYF.

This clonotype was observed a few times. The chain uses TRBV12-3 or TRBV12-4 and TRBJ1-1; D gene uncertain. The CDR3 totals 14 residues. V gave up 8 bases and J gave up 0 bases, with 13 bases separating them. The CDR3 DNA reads TGTGCCAGCGGGGTCAAGGGTTTGAACACTGAAGCTTTCTTT. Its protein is CASGVKGLNTEAFF.

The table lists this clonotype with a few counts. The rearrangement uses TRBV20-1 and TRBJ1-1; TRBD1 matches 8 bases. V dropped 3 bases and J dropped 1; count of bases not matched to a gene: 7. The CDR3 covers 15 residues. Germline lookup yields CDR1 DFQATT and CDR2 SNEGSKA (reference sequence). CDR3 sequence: CSARAGGRGNTEAFF. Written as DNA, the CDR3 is TGCAGTGCTAGGGCAGGGGGCCGTGGGAACACTGAAGCTTTCTTT.

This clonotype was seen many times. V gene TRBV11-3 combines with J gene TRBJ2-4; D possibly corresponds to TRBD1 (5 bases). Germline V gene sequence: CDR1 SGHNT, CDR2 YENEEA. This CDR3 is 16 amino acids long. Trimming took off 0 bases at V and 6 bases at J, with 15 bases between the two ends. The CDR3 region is CASSLDRRQGGNIQYF. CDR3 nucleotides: TGTGCCAGCAGCTTAGATCGGCGCCAGGGTGGAAACATTCAGTACTTC.

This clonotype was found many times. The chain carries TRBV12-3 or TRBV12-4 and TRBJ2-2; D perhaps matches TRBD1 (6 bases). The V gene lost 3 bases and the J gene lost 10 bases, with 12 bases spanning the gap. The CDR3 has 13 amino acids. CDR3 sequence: CASSFQGRVELFF. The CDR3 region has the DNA TGTGCCAGCAGTTTCCAGGGGCGGGTGGAGCTGTTTTTT.

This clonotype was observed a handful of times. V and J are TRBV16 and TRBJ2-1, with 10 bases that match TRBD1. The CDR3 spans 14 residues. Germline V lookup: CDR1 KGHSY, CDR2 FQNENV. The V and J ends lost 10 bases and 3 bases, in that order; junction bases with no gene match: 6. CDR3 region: CANDRTGGYNEQFF. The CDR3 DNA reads TGTGCCAACGACCGGACAGGGGGCTACAATGAGCAGTTCTTC. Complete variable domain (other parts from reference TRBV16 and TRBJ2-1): GEEVAQTPKHLVRGEGQKAKLYCAPIKGHSYVFWYQQVLKNEFKFLISFQNENVFDETGMPKERFSAKCLPNSPCSLEIQATKLEDSAVYFCANDRTGGYNEQFFGPGTRLTVL.

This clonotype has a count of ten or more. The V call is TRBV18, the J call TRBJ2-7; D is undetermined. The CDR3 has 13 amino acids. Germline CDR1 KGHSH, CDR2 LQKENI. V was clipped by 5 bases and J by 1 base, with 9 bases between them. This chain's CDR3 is CASSVSASYEQYF. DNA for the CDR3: TGTGCCAGCTCAGTCTCAGCATCCTACGAGCAGTACTTC.

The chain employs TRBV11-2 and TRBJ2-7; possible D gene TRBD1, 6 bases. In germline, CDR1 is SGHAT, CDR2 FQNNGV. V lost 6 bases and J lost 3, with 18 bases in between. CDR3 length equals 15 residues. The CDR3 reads CASSHRASNRYEQYF. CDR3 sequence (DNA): TGTGCCAGCAGTCACAGGGCTAGTAACCGCTACGAGCAGTACTTC.

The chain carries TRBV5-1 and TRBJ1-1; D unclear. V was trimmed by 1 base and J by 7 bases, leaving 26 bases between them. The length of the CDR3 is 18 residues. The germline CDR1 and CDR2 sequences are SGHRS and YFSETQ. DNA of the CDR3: TGCGCCAGCAGCTTGCACATCGTGAGGAAAAGGACCAGTCTTGAAGCTTTCTTT. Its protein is CASSLHIVRKRTSLEAFF.

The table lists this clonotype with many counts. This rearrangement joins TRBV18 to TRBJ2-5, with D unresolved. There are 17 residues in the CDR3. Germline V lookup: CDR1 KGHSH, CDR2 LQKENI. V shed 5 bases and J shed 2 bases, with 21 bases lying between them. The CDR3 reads CASSASLGPVDQETQYF. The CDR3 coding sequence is TGTGCCAGCTCAGCCTCTCTCGGGCCAGTTGATCAAGAGACCCAGTACTTC. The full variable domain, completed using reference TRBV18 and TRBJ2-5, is NAGVMQNPRHLVRRRGQEARLRCSPMKGHSHVYWYRQLPEEGLKFMVYLQKENIIDESGMPKERFSAEFPKEGPSILRIQQVVRGDSAAYFCASSASLGPVDQETQYFGPGTRLLVL.

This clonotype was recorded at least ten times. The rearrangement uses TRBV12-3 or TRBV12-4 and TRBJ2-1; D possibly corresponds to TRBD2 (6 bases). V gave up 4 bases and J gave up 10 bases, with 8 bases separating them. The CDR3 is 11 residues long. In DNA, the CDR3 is TGTGCCAGCAGTTCCAGCGGGGAGCAGTTCTTC. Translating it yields CASSSSGEQFF.

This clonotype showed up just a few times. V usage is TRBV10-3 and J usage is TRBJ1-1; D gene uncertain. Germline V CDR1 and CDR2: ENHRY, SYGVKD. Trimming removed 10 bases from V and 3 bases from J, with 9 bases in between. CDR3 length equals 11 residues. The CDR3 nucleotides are TGTGCCAACGGACGGGACACTGAAGCTTTCTTT. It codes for CANGRDTEAFF.

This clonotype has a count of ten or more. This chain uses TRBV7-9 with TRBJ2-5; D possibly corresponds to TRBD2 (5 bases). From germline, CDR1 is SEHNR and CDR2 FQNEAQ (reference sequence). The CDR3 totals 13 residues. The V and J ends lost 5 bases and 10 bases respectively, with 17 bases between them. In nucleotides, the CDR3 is TGTGCCAGCAGCACCGGACTGCCACGGGACCAGTACTTC. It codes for CASSTGLPRDQYF.

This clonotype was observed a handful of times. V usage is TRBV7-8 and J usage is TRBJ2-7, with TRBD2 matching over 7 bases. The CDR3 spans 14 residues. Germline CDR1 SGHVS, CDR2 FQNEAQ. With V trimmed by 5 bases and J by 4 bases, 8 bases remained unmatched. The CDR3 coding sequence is TGTGCCAGCAGCGGAAGGCAGGGAGGGTACGAGCAGTACTTC. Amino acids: CASSGRQGGYEQYF.

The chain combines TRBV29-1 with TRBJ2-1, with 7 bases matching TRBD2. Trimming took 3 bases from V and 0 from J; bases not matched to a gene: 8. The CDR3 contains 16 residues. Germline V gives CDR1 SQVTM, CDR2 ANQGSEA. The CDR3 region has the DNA TGCAGCGTTGAGATCGACGGGAGGAGCTCCTACAATGAGCAGTTCTTC. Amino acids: CSVEIDGRSSYNEQFF.

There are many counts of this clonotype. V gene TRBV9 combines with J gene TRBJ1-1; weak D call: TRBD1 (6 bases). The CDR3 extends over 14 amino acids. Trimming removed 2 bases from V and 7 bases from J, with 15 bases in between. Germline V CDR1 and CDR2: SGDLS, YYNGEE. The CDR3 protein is CASSVRQDKGEAFF. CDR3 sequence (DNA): TGTGCCAGCAGCGTCAGACAGGACAAAGGTGAAGCTTTCTTT.

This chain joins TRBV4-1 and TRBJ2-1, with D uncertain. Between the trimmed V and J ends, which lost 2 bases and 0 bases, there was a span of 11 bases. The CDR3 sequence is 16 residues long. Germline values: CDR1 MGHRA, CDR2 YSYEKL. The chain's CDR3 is CASSQLELFSYNEQFF. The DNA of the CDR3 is TGCGCCAGCAGCCAACTCGAGCTTTTCTCCTACAATGAGCAGTTCTTC.

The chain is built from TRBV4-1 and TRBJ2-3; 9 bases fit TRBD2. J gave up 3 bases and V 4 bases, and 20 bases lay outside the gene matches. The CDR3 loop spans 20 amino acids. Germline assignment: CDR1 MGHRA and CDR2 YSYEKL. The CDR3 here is CASSRPSRLAGKGGTDTQYF. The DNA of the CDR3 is TGCGCCAGCAGCCGGCCTTCGCGGCTAGCGGGAAAAGGGGGAACAGATACGCAGTATTTT.